This entry lists 20 T cell receptor beta chains sequenced from one sample in a study of blood T cells in healthy people across ages. The second PCR ran about 6 to 12 cycles with a sample-barcoded 5' primer and J-beta primers. One entry per CDR3 protein, called by TCRdb with MiXCR from the 5' RACE reads. The sample has 1.5 million to 2 million distinct CDR3 sequences, just under 50% seen once. The sequenced sample was blood. These receptors all come from a middle-aged woman in good health.

The CDR3 nucleotides read TGTGCCAGCAGCGCGGGAGACAGTCGTTCACCCCTCCACTTT. This encodes CASSAGDSRSPLHF. The genes are TRBV9 and TRBJ1-6; D is perhaps TRBD1 (5 bases). CDR3 length: 14 amino acids. Germline V lookup: CDR1 SGDLS, CDR2 YYNGEE. Trimming shortened V by 3 bases and J by 9 bases, and 13 bases separated the two germline ends.

V gene TRBV7-8 combines with J gene TRBJ2-3; D not resolved. Germline V gene sequence: CDR1 SGHVS, CDR2 FQNEAQ. CDR3 length: 14 amino acids. V lost 5 bases and J 3 bases, leaving 12 bases between the germline ends. The CDR3: CASSPPLATDTQYF. The CDR3 DNA reads as TGTGCCAGCAGCCCCCCATTGGCGACAGATACGCAGTATTTT.

With respect to this clonotype: A junction boundary mismatches the germline segment, possibly from a read error. The chain carries TRBV4-1 and TRBJ2-5; tentatively, D is TRBD2 (6 bases). The CDR3 runs 18 residues. Germline CDR1 MGHRA, CDR2 YSYEKL. The CDR3 bases are TGCGCCAACAGCCCCATCGGAGGGGTTCAGGGATTTCTGGAGACCCAGTACTTC. It codes for CANSPIGGVQGFLETQYF.

The chain is built from TRBV7-9 and TRBJ1-4; 7 bases align to TRBD1. V gave up 5 bases and J gave up 4 bases; unmatched junction bases: 4. This CDR3 is 14 amino acids long. Germline assignment: CDR1 SEHNR and CDR2 FQNEAQ (reference sequence). As DNA, the CDR3 is TGTGCCAGCAGCCGGGACAGCGGTAATGAAAAACTGTTTTTT. It encodes CASSRDSGNEKLFF.

This clonotype showed up just a few times. The gene calls are TRBV7-3 and TRBJ1-5, with D perhaps matching TRBD1 (5 bases). The germline gives CDR1 SGHTA, CDR2 FQGTGA. The CDR3 runs to 16 residues. Trimming removed 5 bases from V and 8 bases from J, with 22 bases in between. This CDR3 is CASSLQTGTPKEPQHF. The CDR3 nucleotides are TGTGCCAGCAGCCTTCAAACCGGGACCCCCAAGGAGCCCCAGCATTTT.

This sequence joins TRBV7-2 and TRBJ1-1; maybe TRBD1 (6 bases). V shed 7 bases and J shed 2 bases, with 14 bases lying between them. CDR3 length: 14 residues. The germline V gene encodes CDR1 SGHTA and CDR2 FQGNSA. The DNA for the CDR3 is TGTGCCAGCAAACGGGGGGGCGGCAACACTGAAGCTTTCTTT. The encoded protein is CASKRGGGNTEAFF. The variable domain in full, with the rest retrieved from reference TRBV7-2 and TRBJ1-1, is GAGVSQSPSNKVTEKGKDVELRCDPISGHTALYWYRQSLGQGLEFLIYFQGNSAPDKSGLPSDRFSAERTGGSVSTLTIQRTQQEDSAVYLCASKRGGGNTEAFFGQGTRLTVV.

V gene TRBV11-3 combines with J gene TRBJ2-1; D unclear. This CDR3 region has 15 residues. Germline V gene lookup returns CDR1 SGHNT and CDR2 YENEEA. Between the trimmed V and J ends, which lost 4 bases and 6 bases, there was a span of 16 bases. CDR3 bases: TGTGCCAGCAGCTCACTAAGTTTGGGCTCCAATGAGCAGTTCTTC. This encodes CASSSLSLGSNEQFF.

V and J are TRBV28 and TRBJ2-3, with TRBD2 identical over 10 bases. Per germline, CDR1 MDHEN and CDR2 SYDVKM. The J segment lost 5 bases and the V segment lost 5 bases, leaving 13 bases of the junction unmatched. CDR3 length: 17 amino acids. The CDR3, as DNA: TGTGCCAGCAGTACCTCGCGAGCGGGGGGGCTTGGAGATACGCAGTATTTT. This sequence encodes CASSTSRAGGLGDTQYF.

Only a few counts were recorded for this clonotype. The V and J genes are TRBV12-3 or TRBV12-4 and TRBJ2-7, with D perhaps TRBD2 (7 bases). V was shortened by 0 bases and J by 4 bases, with 16 bases between the two germline ends. There are 16 residues in the CDR3. The DNA for the CDR3 is TGTGCCAGCAGTTTAGCGCAAGGGAGGGGGAGGTACGAGCAGTACTTC. Amino acid sequence: CASSLAQGRGRYEQYF.

The chain employs TRBV15 and TRBJ1-6; D not certain. The CDR3 is 18 amino acids. Germline CDR1 reads LNHNV; CDR2 reads YYDKDF (reference sequence). V was pared by 0 bases and J by 6 bases, with 18 bases between. The CDR3 DNA is TGTGCCACCAGCAGAGATTCCGGCCTCCAAAAGGGTAATTCACCCCTCCACTTT. This encodes CATSRDSGLQKGNSPLHF.

This clonotype was observed a handful of times. In DNA, the CDR3 is TGTGCCAGCAGACGGACAGGAGGGGAGACCCAGTACTTC. It is translated as CASRRTGGETQYF. This chain connects TRBV28 to TRBJ2-5, with D perhaps TRBD1 (7 bases). V was cut by 6 bases and J by 5 bases, with 13 bases left in between. The germline CDR1 and CDR2 sequences are MDHEN and SYDVKM. The CDR3 has 13 amino acids.

This clonotype was observed a handful of times. This chain joins TRBV4-3 and TRBJ2-5; tentatively, D is TRBD1 (5 bases). CDR3 length equals 14 residues. Looked up from germline, CDR1 is LGHNA and CDR2 is YSLEER. Trimming took 0 bases from V and 11 from J, leaving 16 bases between them. CDR3 sequence (DNA): TGCGCCAGCAGCCAAGATAACAGGCCCTACAAGCAGTACTTC. This translates into CASSQDNRPYKQYF.

The chain employs TRBV7-2 and TRBJ2-1; D gene unclear. This CDR3 is 12 amino acids long. The ends were cut back, 6 bases at V and 10 bases at J, with 13 bases in the middle. Germline-derived CDR1 and CDR2 are SGHTA and FQGNSA. The CDR3 here is CASRRALGEQFF. The CDR3 DNA is TGTGCCAGCAGAAGGGCCCTGGGGGAGCAGTTCTTC.

The rearrangement uses TRBV11-2 and TRBJ2-5, with 7 bases fitting TRBD2. With 5 bases clipped from V and 2 bases from J, the junction kept 8 bases outside the gene matches. This CDR3 contains 15 residues. CDR1 and CDR2 (germline): SGHAT, FQNNGV. The CDR3 loop reads CASSHPGRGQETQYF. CDR3 bases: TGTGCCAGCAGCCACCCAGGGCGGGGGCAAGAGACCCAGTACTTC. The variable domain in full, with the rest retrieved from reference TRBV11-2 and TRBJ2-5, is EAGVAQSPRYKIIEKRQSVAFWCNPISGHATLYWYQQILGQGPKLLIQFQNNGVVDDSQLPKDRFSAERLKGVDSTLKIQPAKLEDSAVYLCASSHPGRGQETQYFGPGTRLLVL.

The rearrangement joins TRBV20-1 to TRBJ1-2; 8 bases align to TRBD1. Germline V gives CDR1 DFQATT, CDR2 SNEGSKA (reference sequence). V trimming: 3 bases; J trimming: 0 bases; junction bases outside the gene matches: 6. The CDR3 is 15 residues long. The CDR3 DNA reads TGCAGTGCTAGGAGGACAGGGATCACTAACTATGGCTACACCTTC. This translates into CSARRTGITNYGYTF.

The chain recombines TRBV28 with TRBJ2-7, with 7 bases aligning to TRBD1. J gave up 6 bases and V 6 bases, and 8 bases lay outside the gene matches. CDR1 and CDR2 from the germline V gene are MDHEN and SYDVKM. The CDR3 spans 13 residues. The CDR3, as DNA: TGTGCCAGCAGCCTGACAGGGCGCCTCGAGCAGTACTTC. It encodes CASSLTGRLEQYF.

Comment on this clonotype: A junction end diverges from the germline sequence, so it may reflect a read error. This rearrangement joins TRBV20-1 to TRBJ2-3; TRBD2 agrees at 7 bases. Per the germline V gene, CDR1 is DFQATT and CDR2 is SNEGSKA (reference sequence). The CDR3 covers 14 residues. CDR3 nucleotides: TGCGGTGCTTTACCTAGCGGTTACACAGATACGCAGTATTTT. Translation gives CGALPSGYTDTQYF.

The genes are TRBV20-1 and TRBJ1-5; the D is unclear. From germline, CDR1 is DFQATT and CDR2 SNEGSKA (reference sequence). V lost 2 bases and J 8 bases, leaving 25 bases between the germline ends. There are 17 residues in the CDR3. The CDR3 DNA follows: TGCAGTGCTAGACTCACGGGAGGACGGGAGAATGGTAAGCCCCAGCATTTT. Translating gives CSARLTGGRENGKPQHF.

This clonotype was seen a handful of times. The chain uses TRBV5-1 and TRBJ1-4; TRBD1 matches 11 bases. V gave up 5 bases and J gave up 7 bases; unmatched junction bases: 4. In germline, CDR1 is SGHRS, CDR2 YFSETQ. The CDR3 contains 14 residues. In DNA, the CDR3 is TGCGCCAGCAGACCCGGGACAGGGGGTGAAAAACTGTTTTTT. Protein sequence: CASRPGTGGEKLFF.

This chain joins TRBV27 and TRBJ2-2, with TRBD2 matching 8 bases. Trimming took 7 bases from V and 2 from J; bases not matched to a gene: 9. The CDR3 consists of 16 residues. The germline CDR1 and CDR2 sequences are MNHEY and SMNVEV (reference sequence). CDR3 residues: CASKTLAGLNTGELFF. In nucleotides, the CDR3 is TGTGCCAGCAAGACCCTAGCGGGTCTTAACACCGGGGAGCTGTTTTTT.